Each of the 25 T cell receptor beta chains below was sequenced from the same sample in a study of beta chain features in type 1 diabetes (dated by TCRdb to the late 2010s). Preparation of the library involved the immunoSEQ multiplex PCR assay. The entire isolated RNA was reverse transcribed using the High Capacity cDNA Reverse Transcription Kit, and thus expressed TCRB transcripts were sequenced. This is the immuneACCESS table as TCRdb keeps it, with only in-frame sequences that have V and J called. A part of the clones is gone; compared with another copy, unresolved V genes explain less than half, and the rest is unexplained. The sample has hundreds of thousands of clones on record, roughly 31% of them singletons. Of the sample, around 0.065% falls within the top ten clones. The specimen sequenced was naive CD4+ T cells from blood. In light of the paper, this sample's cell subset or site label describes: true naive CD4+ T cells. Every receptor here comes from a man younger than 35 in good health.

This clone was counted only a few times. The genes are TRBV29-1 and TRBJ2-1, with 11 bases fitting TRBD2. V trimming: 7 bases; J trimming: 0 bases; junction bases outside the gene matches: 8. The CDR3 consists of 16 residues. Germline V gene lookup returns CDR1 SQVTM and CDR2 ANQGSEA. DNA for the CDR3: TGCAGCGGCCGGACTAGCGGGCGGAGCTCCTACAATGAGCAGTTCTTC. It yields the protein CSGRTSGRSSYNEQFF.

Only a few counts were recorded for this clone. V usage is TRBV2 and J usage is TRBJ2-5, with 8 nucleotides matching TRBD2. From germline, CDR1 is SNHLY and CDR2 FYNNEI. The CDR3 runs to 12 residues. CDR3 nucleotide sequence: TGTGCGAGCGGGAGAGAAGTAGAGACCCAGTACTTC. Protein sequence: CASGREVETQYF. Together with reference TRBV2 and TRBJ2-5, the CDR3 gives the full variable domain: EPEVTQTPSHQVTQMGQEVILRCVPISNHLYFYWYRQILGQKVEFLVSFYNNEISEKSEIFDDQFSVERPDGSNFTLKIRSTKLEDSAMYFCASGREVETQYFGPGTRLLVL.

This clone was seen a few times. V gene TRBV5-6 combines with J gene TRBJ2-7; D is tentatively TRBD1 or TRBD2 (5 bases each). The CDR3 is 13 amino acids. Trimming cost V 4 bases and J 9 bases, with 17 bases left between them. Germline values: CDR1 SGHDT, CDR2 YYEEEE. CDR3 in amino acids: CASSQPGPQAQYF. The CDR3 nucleotides are TGTGCCAGCAGCCAGCCGGGACCGCAGGCGCAGTACTTC.

A few counts support this clone. The CDR3 DNA sequence: TGTGCCAGCAGCCCAGAGAGTCTAGGGGATGAAAAACTGTTTTTT. Encoded protein: CASSPESLGDEKLFF. The J gene is TRBJ1-4, the V gene TRBV7-2, with D possibly TRBD1 on 5 matching bases. Germline V gene sequence: CDR1 SGHTA, CDR2 FQGNSA. Between the trimmed V and J ends, which lost 5 bases and 6 bases, there was a span of 16 bases. CDR3 size: 15 residues.

This clone has more than one count but fewer than ten. The chain employs TRBV10-3 and TRBJ1-1; D remains ambiguous. This CDR3 is 14 amino acids long. CDR1 ENHRY and CDR2 SYGVKD come from the germline V gene. V lost 2 bases and J lost 4, with 11 bases in between. CDR3 sequence reads: CAISELGSGTEAFF. The DNA of the CDR3 is TGTGCCATCAGTGAGCTGGGGTCGGGCACTGAAGCTTTCTTT.

This rearrangement joins TRBV4-3 to TRBJ2-7, with D unclear. The ends were cut back, 0 bases at V and 9 bases at J, with 15 bases in the middle. Looked up from germline, CDR1 is LGHNA and CDR2 is YSLEER. The CDR3 spans 14 residues. Here the CDR3 DNA reads TGCGCCAGCAGCCAAGATAAGTTGAGTACAGCGCAGTACTTC. Translated, it gives CASSQDKLSTAQYF.

This clone came up once. The chain is built from TRBV25-1 and TRBJ2-2; D unclear. Germline CDR1 MGHDK, CDR2 SYGVNS. Trimming removed 1 base from V and 2 bases from J, with 11 bases in between. CDR3 length: 16 amino acids. CDR3 region: CASSELAGRNTGELFF. The CDR3 nucleotides read TGTGCCAGCAGTGAATTAGCTGGCCGAAACACCGGGGAGCTGTTTTTT.

The DNA of the CDR3 is TGTGCCTGGAGTCTCAAGACTACGGGTGAAAAACTGTTTTTT. Residues: CAWSLKTTGEKLFF. This chain links TRBV30 with TRBJ1-4, with D unresolved. This CDR3 is built from 14 residues. In germline, CDR1 is GTSNPN, CDR2 SVGIG (reference sequence). V was clipped by 2 bases and J by 7 bases, with 14 bases between them. The full variable domain, completed using reference TRBV30 and TRBJ1-4, is SQTIHQWPATLVQPVGSPLSLECTVEGTSNPNLYWYRQAAGRGLQLLFYSVGIGQISSEVPQNLSASRPQDRQFILSSKKLLLSDSGFYLCAWSLKTTGEKLFFGSGTQLSVL.

The V call is TRBV29-1, the J call TRBJ2-3; 8 bases align to TRBD2. CDR1 and CDR2 (germline): SQVTM, ANQGSEA. The V segment lost 7 bases and the J segment 5 bases; nucleotides outside the gene matches: 11. The CDR3 is 14 amino acids. CDR3: CSADPGRAVDTQYF. In nucleotides, the CDR3 is TGCAGCGCCGACCCCGGGAGGGCCGTAGATACGCAGTATTTT.

This clone was counted between two and nine times. The rearrangement links TRBV28 to TRBJ2-2; 8 nucleotides match TRBD1. CDR3 size: 14 residues. Germline loops: CDR1 MDHEN, CDR2 SYDVKM. Trimming removed 6 bases from V and 5 bases from J; junction bases left unmatched: 5. CDR3 protein: CASRRTGMTGELFF. DNA of the CDR3: TGTGCCAGCAGACGGACAGGGATGACCGGGGAGCTGTTTTTT.

This clone was seen only a few times. The chain couples TRBV11-2 to TRBJ2-3, with TRBD1 identical over 7 bases. Germline V lookup: CDR1 SGHAT, CDR2 FQNNGV. Trimming removed 3 bases from V and 2 bases from J; junction bases left unmatched: 2. The CDR3 sequence is 14 residues long. In nucleotides, the CDR3 is TGTGCCAGCAGCTTGGACAGGCACACAGATACGCAGTATTTT. Residues: CASSLDRHTDTQYF.

The gene calls are TRBV13 and TRBJ2-7, with D perhaps TRBD1 or TRBD2 (5 bases each). The CDR3 totals 15 residues. The germline CDR1 and CDR2 sequences are PRHDT and FYEKMQ (reference sequence). V lost 1 base and J 0 bases, leaving 10 bases between the germline ends. The CDR3 nucleotides read TGTGCCAGCAGCTTAGAATGGGGGTTCTCCTACGAGCAGTACTTC. Translating it yields CASSLEWGFSYEQYF.

J is TRBJ2-5 and V is TRBV30; 8 nucleotides line up with TRBD1. This CDR3 has 15 amino acids. CDR1 and CDR2 from the germline V gene are GTSNPN and SVGIG (reference sequence). Germline trimming cut 3 bases from V and 4 bases from J; bases unmatched to any gene: 10. CDR3 nucleotide sequence: TGTGCCTGGAGCGAGACCAGGGGGCTGGGAGAGACCCAGTACTTC. Protein sequence: CAWSETRGLGETQYF.

This clone was seen a handful of times. The chain has TRBV29-1 and TRBJ2-1; 11 bases agree with TRBD2. J was trimmed by 9 bases and V by 6 bases; bases with no gene match: 7. The CDR3 is made up of 13 amino acids. Germline loops: CDR1 SQVTM, CDR2 ANQGSEA. The CDR3 spells CSVLAGGPVEQFF. DNA of the CDR3: TGCAGCGTCTTAGCGGGAGGGCCTGTTGAGCAGTTCTTC.

The V gene is TRBV15, the J gene TRBJ2-7; 8 nucleotides match TRBD1. Germline CDR1 LNHNV, CDR2 YYDKDF (reference sequence). The CDR3 runs to 15 residues. Trimming cost V 2 bases and J 3 bases; bases outside gene matches: 6. The CDR3 spells CATSRSGQANYEQYF. CDR3 bases: TGTGCCACCAGCAGATCGGGACAGGCGAACTACGAGCAGTACTTC.

This clone was counted between two and nine times. V is TRBV6-5 and J is TRBJ2-7; possibly TRBD1 for D (5 bases). V gave up 7 bases and J gave up 5 bases, with 15 bases separating them. Germline V gene sequence: CDR1 MNHEY, CDR2 SVGAGI. The CDR3 runs 13 residues. CDR3 loop: CASKRTTEHEQYF. In nucleotides, the CDR3 is TGTGCCAGCAAAAGGACAACCGAACACGAGCAGTACTTC.

This clone was seen more than once but under ten times. This rearrangement joins TRBV2 to TRBJ2-5, with D perhaps TRBD1 (5 bases). The CDR3 totals 12 residues. Looked up from germline, CDR1 is SNHLY and CDR2 is FYNNEI. V dropped 8 bases and J dropped 4 bases, with 11 bases sitting between them. The DNA for the CDR3 is TGTGCCAGCGGGGCACAGGTAGAGACCCAGTACTTC. This gives the protein CASGAQVETQYF.

This chain uses TRBV25-1 with TRBJ2-1, with no clear D. The CDR3 totals 13 residues. The germline V gene has CDR1 MGHDK and CDR2 SYGVNS. Trimming cost V 1 base and J 4 bases, with 5 bases left between them. This CDR3 reads CASSESGYNEQFF. As DNA, the CDR3 is TGTGCCAGCAGTGAATCCGGGTACAATGAGCAGTTCTTC.

The V call is TRBV30, the J call TRBJ2-7; 8 bases align to TRBD2. V was clipped by 3 bases and J by 4 bases; unmatched bases: 8. Germline loops: CDR1 GTSNPN, CDR2 SVGIG (reference sequence). The CDR3 is made up of 14 amino acids. The CDR3 DNA follows: TGTGCCTGGAGCCGGGAGGGCCCGATATACGAGCAGTACTTC. Its protein product is CAWSREGPIYEQYF.

In this sample, this clone turned up a few times. CDR3 sequence reads: CASSPRTDVGYEQYF. As DNA, the CDR3 is TGCGCCAGCAGCCCCCGGACAGATGTTGGCTACGAGCAGTACTTC. J is TRBJ2-7 and V is TRBV5-1; D might be TRBD1 (6 bases). CDR3 size: 15 residues. Germline V lookup: CDR1 SGHRS, CDR2 YFSETQ. V was shortened by 4 bases and J by 3 bases, with 17 bases between the two germline ends.

This clone has just a few counts. The chain carries TRBV11-3 and TRBJ2-1; TRBD1 might be the D (5 bases). V shed 1 base and J shed 8 bases, with 12 bases lying between them. The CDR3 length is 14 residues. CDR1 is SGHNT and CDR2 is YENEEA in the germline V gene. CDR3 protein: CASSLGGLRDEQFF. The CDR3, as DNA: TGTGCCAGCAGCTTAGGGGGCCTAAGGGATGAGCAGTTCTTC. Using reference TRBV11-3 and TRBJ2-1 for the parts outside the CDR3, the full variable domain is EAGVVQSPRYKIIEKKQPVAFWCNPISGHNTLYWYLQNLGQGPELLIRYENEEAVDDSQLPKDRFSAERLKGVDSTLKIQPAELGDSAVYLCASSLGGLRDEQFFGPGTRLTVL.

The chain combines TRBV19 with TRBJ2-1, with 9 bases aligning to TRBD2. The CDR3 length is 16 residues. The V segment lost 5 bases and the J segment 0 bases; nucleotides outside the gene matches: 5. Germline V CDR1 and CDR2: LNHDA, SQIVND (reference sequence). The CDR3 DNA reads as TGTGCCAGTAGTTTTCCTAGCGGGGCCTCCTACAATGAGCAGTTCTTC. Translation: CASSFPSGASYNEQFF.

The V and J genes are TRBV30 and TRBJ2-3; D not resolved. The V end was cut by 3 bases, the J end by 0 bases, with 10 bases between. The CDR3 is 14 amino acids. CDR1 GTSNPN and CDR2 SVGIG come from the germline V gene (reference sequence). The CDR3 DNA sequence: TGTGCCTGGAGCCTGACTGGGAGCACAGATACGCAGTATTTT. It is translated as CAWSLTGSTDTQYF.

DNA for the CDR3: TGTGCCAGCAGCCAAGATGCGGCTAGCGGGATTATGGATACGCAGTATTTT. Translated: CASSQDAASGIMDTQYF. This chain links TRBV4-2 with TRBJ2-3, with 9 bases lining up with TRBD2. Germline V CDR1 and CDR2: LGHNA, YNFKEQ. CDR3 length equals 17 residues. Losses at the gene ends were 0 bases for V and 6 bases for J; bases not matched to a gene: 10.

This clone has more than one count but fewer than ten. The gene calls are TRBV4-2 and TRBJ1-4; D unresolved. CDR1 LGHNA and CDR2 YNFKEQ come from the germline V gene. CDR3 size: 18 residues. Trimming took off 1 base at V and 3 bases at J, with 18 bases between the two ends. CDR3 coding DNA: TGTGCCAGCAGCCAAGCCCAGATCCCCGGGATACCTAATGAAAAACTGTTTTTT. This codes for CASSQAQIPGIPNEKLFF.